This T cell receptor (beta chain) derives from a study of regulatory T cells in long-lasting Graves disease. About the research overall: The study enrolled newly diagnosed Graves' patients on antithyroid drugs under 3 months.

The germline V and J ends were trimmed by 4 bases and 5 bases, with 19 bases remaining between them. The CDR3 has 15 amino acids. In germline, CDR1 is SGHRS, CDR2 YFSETQ. This clonotype appeared many times. Its antigen is not known. This sample's time point: newly diagnosed GD, antithyroid drugs for less than 3 months. The authors made the TCR library using RNA they extracted from PBMCs. The TCR beta library used iRepertoire HTBI primers with Arm-PCR amplification of CDR3. TCRdb used MiXCR to reprocess the multiplex PCR reads, holding one entry per CDR3 protein. The sample holds a few hundred thousand distinct CDR3 sequences; 16% are singletons and the top ten take 25% to 30%. Study-level points and caveats: When disease was persistent, TRBV28, TRBJ1-2 and TRBJ2-5 were the favored segments.

These same data were also listed under a study on T cells in Graves' hyperthyroidism and ophthalmopathy. Turning to that study: Exclusion of patients followed from uncontrolled infection, other autoimmune disease, pregnancy or lactation. Ophthalmopathy, which appeared later, was predicted by the model a median about 5.9 months before onset.

This clonotype was obtained from a man aged 35 to 55 with Graves disease. The sequences come from peripheral blood mononuclear cells (PBMCs), collected at new diagnosis, from a patient treated with antithyroid drugs. V gene TRBV5-1 combines with J gene TRBJ2-7; D may correspond to TRBD1 or TRBD2 (6 bases each). The CDR3 reads CASSPALQGRHEQYF. Written as DNA, the CDR3 is TGCGCCAGCAGCCCCGCCTTGCAGGGGAGGCACGAGCAGTACTTC.